Following are 28 T cell receptor beta chains from one sample sequenced in a study of shared clonotypes between healthy human individuals. Sequencing used immunoSEQ multiplex PCR; TCRdb keeps in-frame clones, though not all of them. Of more than 150,000 clones in the sample, 80% to 95% were seen once. The sequenced sample was naive CD4+ T cells sorted from blood. The subset is: CD45RA+ positively selected. The receptors derive from a woman aged 25 to 45 in good health.

The chain links TRBV11-2 to TRBJ2-7, with D perhaps assigned TRBD1 or TRBD2 (5 bases each). With 6 bases removed from V and 2 bases from J, the gap between germline ends came to 17 bases. The CDR3 spans 15 residues. Germline assignment: CDR1 SGHAT and CDR2 FQNNGV. Here the CDR3 reads CASRLGDVPTYEQYF. The CDR3 bases are TGTGCCAGCAGACTCGGGGACGTACCGACCTACGAGCAGTACTTC.

The chain couples TRBV5-5 to TRBJ1-2; D call uncertain. This CDR3 region has 11 residues. Trimming took 7 bases from V and 1 from J, leaving 5 bases between them. CDR1 and CDR2 (germline): SGHKS, YYEKEE (reference sequence). The CDR3 DNA follows: TGTGCCAGCTCCGGTAACTATGGCTACACCTTC. Its protein is CASSGNYGYTF. Drawing the rest from reference TRBV5-5 and TRBJ1-2, the complete variable domain is DAGVTQSPTHLIKTRGQQVTLRCSPISGHKSVSWYQQVLGQGPQFIFQYYEKEERGRGNFPDRFSARQFPNYSSELNVNALLLGDSALYLCASSGNYGYTFGSGTRLTVV.

This sequence joins TRBV4-2 and TRBJ1-2; D is perhaps TRBD1 (6 bases). V lost 0 bases, J lost 4 bases, and 15 bases lay in between. Per the germline V gene, CDR1 is LGHNA and CDR2 is YNFKEQ. This CDR3 contains 16 residues. The CDR3 DNA is TGTGCCAGCAGCCAAGATGCAGCGGGGGCAAGCTATGGCTACACCTTC. Protein product: CASSQDAAGASYGYTF.

The chain uses TRBV13 and TRBJ2-3; D is unresolved. The V and J ends lost 3 bases and 1 base respectively, with 2 bases between them. The CDR3 is 12 amino acids. Germline V gene data show CDR1 as PRHDT and CDR2 as FYEKMQ (reference sequence). The CDR3 region is CASSFRTDTQYF. In DNA, the CDR3 is TGTGCCAGCAGCTTCCGCACAGATACGCAGTATTTT.

The CDR3 DNA sequence: TGCGCCAGCAGTGTGTCGACAATTAGCACAGATACGCAGTATTTT. Translated: CASSVSTISTDTQYF. This rearrangement joins TRBV10-1 to TRBJ2-3; no reliable D call. V was pared by 4 bases and J by 0 bases, with 11 bases between. Germline CDR1 WNHNN, CDR2 SYGVQD (reference sequence). CDR3 length: 15 amino acids.

This chain joins TRBV5-1 and TRBJ1-4, with D possibly TRBD1 on 6 matching bases. The V gene lost 6 bases and the J gene lost 3 bases, with 18 bases spanning the gap. The germline CDR1 and CDR2 sequences are SGHRS and YFSETQ. This CDR3 is built from 16 residues. This CDR3 reads CASNHGGPQANEKLFF. The CDR3 coding sequence is TGCGCCAGCAACCATGGGGGCCCCCAGGCTAATGAAAAACTGTTTTTT. The full variable domain, with the rest looked up from reference TRBV5-1 and TRBJ1-4, is KAGVTQTPRYLIKTRGQQVTLSCSPISGHRSVSWYQQTPGQGLQFLFEYFSETQRNKGNFPGRFSGRQFSNSRSEMNVSTLELGDSALYLCASNHGGPQANEKLFFGSGTQLSVL.

The chain combines TRBV27 with TRBJ2-7; TRBD2 aligns across 11 bases. The V and J ends lost 5 bases and 3 bases, in that order; junction bases with no gene match: 6. Germline V gene lookup returns CDR1 MNHEY and CDR2 SMNVEV (reference sequence). The CDR3 contains 15 residues. The CDR3 DNA reads as TGTGCCAGCAGTCCCACTAGCGGGAGAGGCTACGAGCAGTACTTC. Translated: CASSPTSGRGYEQYF.

V gene TRBV18 combines with J gene TRBJ2-1; TRBD2 matches at 13 bases. Germline V CDR1 and CDR2: KGHSH, LQKENI. The CDR3 runs 15 residues. V was clipped by 1 base and J by 8 bases; unmatched bases: 2. The CDR3 here is CASSPQGLAGYEQFF. The CDR3 DNA reads as TGTGCCAGCTCACCACAGGGACTAGCGGGATATGAGCAGTTCTTC.

The chain joins TRBV25-1 to TRBJ1-2; D is possibly TRBD1 (6 bases). The V gene lost 6 bases and the J gene lost 6 bases, with 17 bases spanning the gap. CDR3 length equals 14 residues. The germline V gene encodes CDR1 MGHDK and CDR2 SYGVNS. CDR3 in amino acids: CASRGTPPINGYTF. The CDR3 nucleotides read TGTGCCAGCAGAGGGACACCCCCTATTAATGGCTACACCTTC.

DNA of the CDR3: TGCGCCAGCAGCTCATCTTCCCGACCCGGCGAGCAGTACTTC. It yields the protein CASSSSSRPGEQYF. The rearrangement uses TRBV5-1 and TRBJ2-5; D uncertain. The DNA end lines up better with TRBJ2-7; the J call may be wrong. The CDR3 contains 14 residues. Looked up from germline, CDR1 is SGHRS and CDR2 is YFSETQ.

The chain uses TRBV4-2 and TRBJ2-3; D remains unclear. CDR3 size: 12 residues. In germline, CDR1 is LGHNA, CDR2 YNFKEQ. The germline V and J ends were trimmed by 1 base and 6 bases, with 5 bases remaining between them. The CDR3: CASSQVADTQYF. As DNA, the CDR3 is TGTGCCAGCAGCCAAGTCGCGGATACGCAGTATTTT.

This chain uses TRBV5-4 with TRBJ2-7, with 9 nucleotides matching TRBD1. J was trimmed by 5 bases and V by 4 bases; bases with no gene match: 7. The CDR3 sequence is 14 residues long. Germline V CDR1 and CDR2: SGHNT, YYREEE (reference sequence). CDR3 nucleotides: TGTGCCAGCAGCACCGGACAGGGGAGGCACGAGCAGTACTTC. Protein sequence: CASSTGQGRHEQYF.

V is TRBV4-1 and J is TRBJ2-7, with 10 nucleotides matching TRBD1. CDR3 size: 17 residues. The V and J ends lost 1 base and 0 bases, in that order; junction bases with no gene match: 6. Germline CDR1 reads MGHRA; CDR2 reads YSYEKL. CDR3 sequence (DNA): TGCGCCAGCAGCCAAGGGTCCGGGACAGGGGTCTCCTACGAGCAGTACTTC. Translation gives CASSQGSGTGVSYEQYF.

The rearrangement joins TRBV15 to TRBJ2-7, with 14 nucleotides matching TRBD2. V shed 3 bases, J shed 9 bases, and the junction held 4 bases outside the gene matches. The CDR3 covers 14 residues. Per germline, CDR1 LNHNV and CDR2 YYDKDF (reference sequence). CDR3 nucleotides: TGTGCCACCAGCAGGGGACTAGCGGGAGACAGGCAGTACTTC. Its protein product is CATSRGLAGDRQYF.

The CDR3 DNA reads as TGCAGCGTTGACCTAGCGGGAGGGCCGGGCACAGATACGCAGTATTTT. Translation gives CSVDLAGGPGTDTQYF. This chain connects TRBV29-1 to TRBJ2-3; TRBD2 agrees at 12 bases. From germline, CDR1 is SQVTM and CDR2 ANQGSEA. The CDR3 totals 16 residues. The J segment lost 1 base and the V segment lost 3 bases, leaving 5 bases of the junction unmatched.

This chain connects TRBV5-1 to TRBJ1-3; D uncertain. This CDR3 spans 13 amino acids. V dropped 5 bases and J dropped 3 bases, with 9 bases sitting between them. Per germline, CDR1 SGHRS and CDR2 YFSETQ. CDR3 nucleotides: TGCGCCAGCAGTCCTGGGGATGGAAACACCATATATTTT. It translates to CASSPGDGNTIYF.

The chain links TRBV29-1 to TRBJ2-3; TRBD2 matches at 7 bases. This CDR3 has 15 residues. Germline V gene sequence: CDR1 SQVTM, CDR2 ANQGSEA. The V gene end was trimmed by 4 bases and the J gene end by 1 base; junction bases not matched to a gene: 8. Written as DNA, the CDR3 is TGCAGCGTTGGGGGGGGAATGAGTGGCACAGATACGCAGTATTTT. This encodes CSVGGGMSGTDTQYF.

The chain couples TRBV19 to TRBJ1-1, with 8 bases aligning to TRBD1. Germline assignment: CDR1 LNHDA and CDR2 SQIVND (reference sequence). This CDR3 comprises 15 residues. The ends lost 4 bases at V and 6 bases at J; junction bases unmatched: 10. This CDR3 reads CASSTRQGSVSEAFF. Written as DNA, the CDR3 is TGTGCCAGTAGTACGCGACAGGGGAGTGTCTCTGAAGCTTTCTTT.

This sequence joins TRBV6-5 and TRBJ2-2; 8 bases are a match to TRBD2. Germline CDR1 reads MNHEY; CDR2 reads SVGAGI. The CDR3 extends over 15 amino acids. The J segment lost 4 bases and the V segment lost 6 bases, leaving 7 bases of the junction unmatched. The CDR3: CASRRAGVVTGELFF. The CDR3 coding sequence is TGTGCCAGCAGGAGAGCGGGAGTTGTCACCGGGGAGCTGTTTTTT.

This chain joins TRBV18 and TRBJ1-5; D remains ambiguous. Trimming cost V 0 bases and J 4 bases, with 7 bases left between them. Germline assignment: CDR1 KGHSH and CDR2 LQKENI. The CDR3 is made up of 14 amino acids. CDR3 sequence: CASSPPDRNQPQHF. CDR3 nucleotide sequence: TGTGCCAGCTCACCACCTGACCGAAATCAGCCCCAGCATTTT. The full variable domain, its missing parts supplied by reference TRBV18 and TRBJ1-5, is NAGVMQNPRHLVRRRGQEARLRCSPMKGHSHVYWYRQLPEEGLKFMVYLQKENIIDESGMPKERFSAEFPKEGPSILRIQQVVRGDSAAYFCASSPPDRNQPQHFGDGTRLSIL.

The CDR3 coding sequence is TGCGCCAGCAGCTTCACTAGCTCTGATACGCAGTATTTT. Amino acid sequence: CASSFTSSDTQYF. The gene calls are TRBV5-1 and TRBJ2-3; weak D call: TRBD2 (6 bases). The CDR3 is 13 residues long. Per germline, CDR1 SGHRS and CDR2 YFSETQ. V lost 2 bases, J lost 6 bases, and 10 bases lay in between.

The chain couples TRBV19 to TRBJ2-2; D is uncertain. The V gene's germline CDR1 is LNHDA and CDR2 SQIVND (reference sequence). The CDR3 is 13 amino acids. Trimming pared 6 bases from V and 0 bases from J, leaving 5 bases between. The CDR3 DNA reads as TGTGCCAGTAGGGGGACGAACACCGGGGAGCTGTTTTTT. It codes for CASRGTNTGELFF.

In its sample, this clone was seen once. CDR3: CASSLGGARGNTIYF. CDR3 coding DNA: TGTGCCAGCAGTCTGGGAGGGGCTCGTGGAAACACCATATATTTT. The J gene is TRBJ1-3, the V gene TRBV7-8; TRBD1 might be the D (5 bases). V lost 6 bases, J lost 3 bases, and 15 bases lay in between. The CDR3 contains 15 residues. CDR1 is SGHVS and CDR2 is FQNEAQ in the germline V gene.

V usage is TRBV2 and J usage is TRBJ2-3, with TRBD2 matching over 13 bases. Per germline, CDR1 SNHLY and CDR2 FYNNEI. This CDR3 has 15 residues. Trimming cost V 6 bases and J 6 bases; bases outside gene matches: 6. The CDR3, as DNA: TGTGCCAGCAGGCGACTAGCGGGAGGTGCGGATACGCAGTATTTT. This codes for CASRRLAGGADTQYF.

The chain carries TRBV5-1 and TRBJ2-7, with D tentatively TRBD1 (6 bases). The CDR3 is 14 residues long. Trimming pared 2 bases from V and 2 bases from J, leaving 11 bases between. Per germline, CDR1 SGHRS and CDR2 YFSETQ. CDR3 region: CASSFPGQAYEQYF. The CDR3 DNA reads TGCGCCAGCAGCTTCCCGGGACAAGCCTACGAGCAGTACTTC.

The gene calls are TRBV27 and TRBJ2-1; 11 bases match TRBD2. This CDR3 is built from 15 residues. V lost 2 bases, J lost 4 bases, and 1 base stayed unmatched. CDR1 and CDR2 (germline): MNHEY, SMNVEV (reference sequence). The CDR3 sequence is CASSLVAGGYNEQFF. CDR3 sequence (DNA): TGTGCCAGCAGTTTAGTAGCGGGAGGGTACAATGAGCAGTTCTTC.

V is TRBV5-1 and J is TRBJ2-7, with 9 bases fitting TRBD2. Losses at the gene ends were 1 base for V and 3 bases for J; bases not matched to a gene: 5. This CDR3 region has 15 residues. CDR1 SGHRS and CDR2 YFSETQ come from the germline V gene. CDR3 protein: CASSLSLREGYEQYF. The DNA of the CDR3 is TGCGCCAGCAGCTTGAGTTTGCGGGAGGGCTACGAGCAGTACTTC.

The chain joins TRBV4-1 to TRBJ2-7; 7 bases are shared with TRBD1. Germline V gene data show CDR1 as MGHRA and CDR2 as YSYEKL. V shed 1 base, J shed 5 bases, and the junction held 11 bases outside the gene matches. CDR3 length equals 16 residues. CDR3 protein: CASSQGRGPPLDEQYF. The CDR3 DNA follows: TGCGCCAGCAGCCAAGGAAGGGGGCCTCCCCTCGACGAGCAGTACTTC.